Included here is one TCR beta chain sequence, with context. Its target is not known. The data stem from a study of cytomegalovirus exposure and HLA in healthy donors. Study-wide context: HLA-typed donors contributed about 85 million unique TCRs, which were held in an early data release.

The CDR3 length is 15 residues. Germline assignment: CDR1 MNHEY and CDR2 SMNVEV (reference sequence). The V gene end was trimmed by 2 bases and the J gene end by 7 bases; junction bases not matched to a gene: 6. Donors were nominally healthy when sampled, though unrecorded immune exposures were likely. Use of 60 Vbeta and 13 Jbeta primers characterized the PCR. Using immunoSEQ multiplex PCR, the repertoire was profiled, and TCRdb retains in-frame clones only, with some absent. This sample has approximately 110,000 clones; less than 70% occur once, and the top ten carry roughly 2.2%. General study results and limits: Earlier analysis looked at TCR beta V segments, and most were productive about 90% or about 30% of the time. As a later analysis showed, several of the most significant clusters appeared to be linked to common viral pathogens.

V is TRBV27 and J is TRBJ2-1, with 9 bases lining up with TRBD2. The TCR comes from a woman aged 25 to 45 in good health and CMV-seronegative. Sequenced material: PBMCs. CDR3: CASSLGGGRANEQFF. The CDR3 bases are TGTGCCAGCAGTTTAGGGGGCGGGAGGGCAAATGAGCAGTTCTTC.